This TCR beta chain was sequenced in a study of CD8+ T cells in alopecia areata. In its sample, this clone was seen a few times. cDNA serving as the sequencing template came from extracted, reverse transcribed RNA. This table comes from immunoSEQ multiplex PCR, and its TCRdb copy is limited to in-frame clones, with some not included. The sample lists about 160,000 clones; less than 70% were seen once. Sample treatment: oral pan-JAK inhibitor, 5-10 mg twice daily. Alopecia areata patients provided lesional scalp punch biopsies and peripheral blood. This CDR3 is 13 amino acids long. Germline-derived CDR1 and CDR2 are MDHEN and SYDVKM. V lost 8 bases and J 5 bases, leaving 12 bases between the germline ends.

This receptor was taken from a human donor with alopecia areata. The sequencing here drew on CD4+ T cells sorted from blood, taken at week 4, from a patient treated with tofacitinib. The V gene is TRBV28, the J gene TRBJ1-4; no clear D gene. The CDR3 nucleotides read TGTGCCAGCGGCCTCCCGTTCAATGAAAAACTGTTTTTT. It translates to CASGLPFNEKLFF.